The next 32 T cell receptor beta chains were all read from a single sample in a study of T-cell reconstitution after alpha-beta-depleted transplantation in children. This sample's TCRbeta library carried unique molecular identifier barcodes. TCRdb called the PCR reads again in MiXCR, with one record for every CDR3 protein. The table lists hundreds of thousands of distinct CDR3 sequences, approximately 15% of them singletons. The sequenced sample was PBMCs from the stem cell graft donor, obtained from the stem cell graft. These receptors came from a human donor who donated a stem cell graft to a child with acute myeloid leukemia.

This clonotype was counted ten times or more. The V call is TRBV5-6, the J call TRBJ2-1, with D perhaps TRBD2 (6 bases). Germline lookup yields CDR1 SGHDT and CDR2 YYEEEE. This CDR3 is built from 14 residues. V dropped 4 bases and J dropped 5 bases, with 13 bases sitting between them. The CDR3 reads CASSPPGDDNEQFF. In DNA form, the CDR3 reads TGTGCCAGCAGCCCCCCGGGGGACGACAATGAGCAGTTCTTC.

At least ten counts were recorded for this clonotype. DNA for the CDR3: TGTGCCAGCAGCGAGAGAGAAGAGACCCAGTACTTC. Translated: CASSEREETQYF. The chain couples TRBV9 to TRBJ2-5; D is unresolved. Trimming stripped 3 bases from V and 3 bases from J, with 6 bases between. CDR3 length equals 12 residues. Germline lookup yields CDR1 SGDLS and CDR2 YYNGEE. Drawing the rest from reference TRBV9 and TRBJ2-5, the complete variable domain is DSGVTQTPKHLITATGQRVTLRCSPRSGDLSVYWYQQSLDQGLQFLIQYYNGEERAKGNILERFSAQQFPDLHSELNLSSLELGDSALYFCASSEREETQYFGPGTRLLVL.

CDR3 DNA sequence: TGCGCCAGCAGCCAAGTCGGGGTTACTTTGAACACTGAAGCTTTCTTT. This gives the protein CASSQVGVTLNTEAFF. The chain uses TRBV4-1 and TRBJ1-1; D call uncertain. Trimming left V 1 base short and J 0 bases short, with 12 bases between. Germline CDR1 MGHRA, CDR2 YSYEKL. CDR3 length: 16 residues.

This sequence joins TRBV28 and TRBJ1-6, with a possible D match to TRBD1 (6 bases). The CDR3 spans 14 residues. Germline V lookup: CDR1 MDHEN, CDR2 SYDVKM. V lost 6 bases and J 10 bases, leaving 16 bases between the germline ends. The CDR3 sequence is CASREGHPGSPLHF. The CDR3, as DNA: TGTGCCAGCAGGGAGGGACACCCCGGCTCACCCCTCCACTTT.

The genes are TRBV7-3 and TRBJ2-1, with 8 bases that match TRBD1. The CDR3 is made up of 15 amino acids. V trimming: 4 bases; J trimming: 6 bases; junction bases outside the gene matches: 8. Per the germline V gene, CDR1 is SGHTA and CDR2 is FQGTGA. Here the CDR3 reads CASSSRDRPLNEQFF. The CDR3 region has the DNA TGTGCCAGCAGCTCCCGGGACAGGCCCCTCAATGAGCAGTTCTTC.

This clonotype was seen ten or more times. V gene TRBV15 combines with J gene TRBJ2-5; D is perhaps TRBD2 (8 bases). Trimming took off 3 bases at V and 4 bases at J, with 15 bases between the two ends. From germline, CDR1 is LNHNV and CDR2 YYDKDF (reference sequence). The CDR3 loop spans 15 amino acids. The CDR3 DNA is TGTGCCACCAGCAGCGGGAGGGGGCGAGGAGAGACCCAGTACTTC. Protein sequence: CATSSGRGRGETQYF.

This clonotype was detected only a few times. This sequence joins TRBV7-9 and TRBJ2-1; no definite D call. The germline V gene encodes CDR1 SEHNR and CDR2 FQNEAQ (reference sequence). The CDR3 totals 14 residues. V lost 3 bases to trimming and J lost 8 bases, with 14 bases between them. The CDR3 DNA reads TGTGCCAGCAGCTTGGAGCTTAGGGCCGATGAGCAGTTCTTC. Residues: CASSLELRADEQFF.

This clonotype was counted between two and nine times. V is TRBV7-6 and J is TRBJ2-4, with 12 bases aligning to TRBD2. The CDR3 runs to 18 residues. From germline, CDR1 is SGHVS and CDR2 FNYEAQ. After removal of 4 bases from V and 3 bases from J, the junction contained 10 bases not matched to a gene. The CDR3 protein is CASSSPRTSGVGKNIQYF. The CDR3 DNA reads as TGTGCCAGCAGCTCACCCCGGACTAGCGGGGTTGGCAAAAACATTCAGTACTTC.

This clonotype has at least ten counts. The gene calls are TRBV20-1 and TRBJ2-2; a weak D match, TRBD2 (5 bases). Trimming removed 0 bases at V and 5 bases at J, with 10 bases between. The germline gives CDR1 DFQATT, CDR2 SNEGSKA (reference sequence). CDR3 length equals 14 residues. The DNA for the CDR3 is TGCAGTGCTAGAGACCCCCAGCGGACCGGGGAGCTGTTTTTT. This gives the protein CSARDPQRTGELFF.

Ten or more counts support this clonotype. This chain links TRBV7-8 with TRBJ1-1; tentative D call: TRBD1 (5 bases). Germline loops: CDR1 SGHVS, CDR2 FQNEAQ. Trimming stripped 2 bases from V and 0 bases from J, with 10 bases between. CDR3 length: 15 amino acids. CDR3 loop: CASSLKRQLNTEAFF. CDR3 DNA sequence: TGTGCCAGCAGCTTAAAACGACAGTTGAACACTGAAGCTTTCTTT. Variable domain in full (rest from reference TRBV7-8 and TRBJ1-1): GAGVSQSPRYKVAKRGQDVALRCDPISGHVSLFWYQQALGQGPEFLTYFQNEAQLDKSGLPSDRFFAERPEGSVSTLKIQRTQQEDSAVYLCASSLKRQLNTEAFFGQGTRLTVV.

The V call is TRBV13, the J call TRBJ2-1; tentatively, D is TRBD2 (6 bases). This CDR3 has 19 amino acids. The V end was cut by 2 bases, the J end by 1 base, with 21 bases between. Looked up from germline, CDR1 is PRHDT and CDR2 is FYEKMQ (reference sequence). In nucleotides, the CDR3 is TGTGCCAGCAGCTTAATGACGAGCGGGCTTGACGCTTCCTACAATGAGCAGTTCTTC. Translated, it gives CASSLMTSGLDASYNEQFF.

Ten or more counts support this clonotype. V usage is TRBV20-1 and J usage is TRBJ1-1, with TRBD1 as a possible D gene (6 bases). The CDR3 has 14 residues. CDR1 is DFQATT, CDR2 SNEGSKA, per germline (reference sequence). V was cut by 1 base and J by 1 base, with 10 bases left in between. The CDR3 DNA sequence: TGCAGTGCTAGAGGGGGGCCCGGGAACACTGAAGCTTTCTTT. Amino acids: CSARGGPGNTEAFF.

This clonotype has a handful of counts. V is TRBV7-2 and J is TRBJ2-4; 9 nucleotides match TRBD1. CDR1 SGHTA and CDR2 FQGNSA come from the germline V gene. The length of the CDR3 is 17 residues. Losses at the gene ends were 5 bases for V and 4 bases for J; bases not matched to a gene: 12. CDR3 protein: CASSPVPGQGRKNIQYF. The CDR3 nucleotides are TGTGCCAGCAGCCCAGTCCCGGGACAGGGTCGTAAAAACATTCAGTACTTC. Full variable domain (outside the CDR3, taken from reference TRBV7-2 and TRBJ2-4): GAGVSQSPSNKVTEKGKDVELRCDPISGHTALYWYRQSLGQGLEFLIYFQGNSAPDKSGLPSDRFSAERTGGSVSTLTIQRTQQEDSAVYLCASSPVPGQGRKNIQYFGAGTRLSVL.

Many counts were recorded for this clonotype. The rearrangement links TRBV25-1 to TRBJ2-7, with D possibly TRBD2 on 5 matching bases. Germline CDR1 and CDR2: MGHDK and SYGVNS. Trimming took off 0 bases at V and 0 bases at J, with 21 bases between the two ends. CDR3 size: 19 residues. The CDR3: CASSEYRQAAGKSSYEQYF. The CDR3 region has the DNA TGTGCCAGCAGTGAATACCGCCAAGCTGCGGGCAAAAGCTCCTACGAGCAGTACTTC.

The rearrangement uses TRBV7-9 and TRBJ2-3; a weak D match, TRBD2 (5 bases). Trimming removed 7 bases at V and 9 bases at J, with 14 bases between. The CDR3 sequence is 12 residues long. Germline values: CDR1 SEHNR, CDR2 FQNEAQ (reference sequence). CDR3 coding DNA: TGTGCCAGCAAAGGCGGGTCCGAAACGCAGTATTTT. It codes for CASKGGSETQYF.

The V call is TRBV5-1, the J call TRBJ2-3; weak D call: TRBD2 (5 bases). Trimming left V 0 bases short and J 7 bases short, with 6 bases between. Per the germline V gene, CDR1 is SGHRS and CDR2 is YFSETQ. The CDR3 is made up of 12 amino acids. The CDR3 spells CASSLDGNTQYF. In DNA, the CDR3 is TGCGCCAGCAGCTTGGACGGGAATACGCAGTATTTT.

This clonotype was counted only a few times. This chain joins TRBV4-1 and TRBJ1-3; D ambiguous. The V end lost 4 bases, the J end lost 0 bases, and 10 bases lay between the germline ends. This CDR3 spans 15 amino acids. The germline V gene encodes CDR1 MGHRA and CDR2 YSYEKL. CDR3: CASSPEEGSGNTIYF. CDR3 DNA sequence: TGCGCCAGCAGCCCAGAAGAGGGCTCTGGAAACACCATATATTTT.

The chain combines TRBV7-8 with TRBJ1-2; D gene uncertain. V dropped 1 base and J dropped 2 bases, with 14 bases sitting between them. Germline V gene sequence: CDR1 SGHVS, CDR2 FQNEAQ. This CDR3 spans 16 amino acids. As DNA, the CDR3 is TGTGCCAGCAGCTTAGGGCCTGGAAGAGAAAACTATGGCTACACCTTC. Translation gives CASSLGPGRENYGYTF.

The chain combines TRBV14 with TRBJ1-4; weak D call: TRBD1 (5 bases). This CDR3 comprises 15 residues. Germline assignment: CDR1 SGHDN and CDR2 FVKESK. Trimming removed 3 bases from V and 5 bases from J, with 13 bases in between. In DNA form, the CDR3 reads TGTGCCAGCAGCCACAAGAGTGGGGGGAATGAAAAACTGTTTTTT. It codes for CASSHKSGGNEKLFF.

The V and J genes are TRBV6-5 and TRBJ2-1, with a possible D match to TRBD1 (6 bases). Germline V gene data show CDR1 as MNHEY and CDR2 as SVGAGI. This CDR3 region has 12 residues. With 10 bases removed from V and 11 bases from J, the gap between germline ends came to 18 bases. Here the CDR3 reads CATGYPQGKQFF. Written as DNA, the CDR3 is TGTGCCACCGGGTATCCACAGGGCAAGCAGTTCTTC.

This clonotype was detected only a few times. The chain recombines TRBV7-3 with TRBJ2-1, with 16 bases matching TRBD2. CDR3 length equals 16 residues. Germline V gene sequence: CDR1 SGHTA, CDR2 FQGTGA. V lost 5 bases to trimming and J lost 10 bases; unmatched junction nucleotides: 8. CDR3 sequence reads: CASSPTGTSGGGEQFF. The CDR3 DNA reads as TGTGCCAGCAGCCCAACCGGGACTAGCGGGGGGGGCGAGCAGTTCTTC.

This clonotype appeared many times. In DNA form, the CDR3 reads TGTGCCAGCAGGAGGGGCGCCGGATACGACGAGCAGTACTTC. It translates to CASRRGAGYDEQYF. The chain combines TRBV12-3 or TRBV12-4 with TRBJ2-7; D assignment may be TRBD1 or TRBD2 (5 bases each). The CDR3 is made up of 14 amino acids. Between the trimmed V and J ends, which lost 6 bases and 5 bases, there was a span of 17 bases.

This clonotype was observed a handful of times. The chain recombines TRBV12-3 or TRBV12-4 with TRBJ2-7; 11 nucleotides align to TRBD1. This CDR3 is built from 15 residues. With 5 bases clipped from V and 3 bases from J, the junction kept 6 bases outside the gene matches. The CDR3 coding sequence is TGTGCCAGCAGTCCGGGACAGGGGGTATTCTACGAGCAGTACGTC. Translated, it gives CASSPGQGVFYEQYV.

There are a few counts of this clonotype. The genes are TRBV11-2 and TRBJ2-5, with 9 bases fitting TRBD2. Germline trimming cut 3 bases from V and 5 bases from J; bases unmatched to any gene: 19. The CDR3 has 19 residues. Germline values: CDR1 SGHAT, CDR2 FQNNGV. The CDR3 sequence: CASSLPSGSGGQNWETQYF. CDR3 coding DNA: TGTGCCAGCAGCTTGCCCTCAGGTAGCGGGGGCCAAAACTGGGAGACCCAGTACTTC.

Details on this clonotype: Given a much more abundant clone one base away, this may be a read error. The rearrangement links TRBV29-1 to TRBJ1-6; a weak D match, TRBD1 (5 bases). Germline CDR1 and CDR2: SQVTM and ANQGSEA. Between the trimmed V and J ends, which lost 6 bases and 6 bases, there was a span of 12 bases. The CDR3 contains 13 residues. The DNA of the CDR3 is TGCAGCGTCCTGGAGGGGAGTAATTCACCCCTCCACTTT. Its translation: CSVLEGSNSPLHF.

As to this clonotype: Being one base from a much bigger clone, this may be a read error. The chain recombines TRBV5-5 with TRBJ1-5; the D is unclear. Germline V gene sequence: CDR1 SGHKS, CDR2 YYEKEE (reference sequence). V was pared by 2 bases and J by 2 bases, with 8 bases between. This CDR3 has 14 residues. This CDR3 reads CASSFTVGNQPQHF. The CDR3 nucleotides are TGTGCCAGCAGCTTCACGGTGGGCAATCAGCCCCAGCATTTT. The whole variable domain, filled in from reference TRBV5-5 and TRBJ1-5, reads DAGVTQSPTHLIKTRGQQVTLRCSPISGHKSVSWYQQVLGQGPQFIFQYYEKEERGRGNFPDRFSARQFPNYSSELNVNALLLGDSALYLCASSFTVGNQPQHFGDGTRLSIL.

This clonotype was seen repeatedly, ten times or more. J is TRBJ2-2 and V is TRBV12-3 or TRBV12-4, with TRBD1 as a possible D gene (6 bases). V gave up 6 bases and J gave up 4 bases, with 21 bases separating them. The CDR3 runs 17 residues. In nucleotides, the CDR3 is TGTGCCAGCAGCCCGGACAGTTGGGTTATTAGCACCGGGGAGCTGTTTTTT. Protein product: CASSPDSWVISTGELFF.

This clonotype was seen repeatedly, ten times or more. CDR3 sequence (DNA): TGCAGTGCTAGAGATCCCAACCGGGGGGGCAATGAGCAGTTCTTC. Translation: CSARDPNRGGNEQFF. This rearrangement joins TRBV20-1 to TRBJ2-1, with 8 bases aligning to TRBD2. CDR3 length: 15 amino acids. Per the germline V gene, CDR1 is DFQATT and CDR2 is SNEGSKA (reference sequence). V was pared by 0 bases and J by 6 bases, with 7 bases of the junction left unmatched.

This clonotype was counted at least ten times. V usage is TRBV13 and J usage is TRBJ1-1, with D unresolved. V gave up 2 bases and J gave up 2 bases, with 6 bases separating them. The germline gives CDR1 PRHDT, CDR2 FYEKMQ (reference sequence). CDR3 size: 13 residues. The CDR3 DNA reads TGTGCCAGCAGCTTAAGGATCAACACTGAAGCTTTCTTT. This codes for CASSLRINTEAFF.

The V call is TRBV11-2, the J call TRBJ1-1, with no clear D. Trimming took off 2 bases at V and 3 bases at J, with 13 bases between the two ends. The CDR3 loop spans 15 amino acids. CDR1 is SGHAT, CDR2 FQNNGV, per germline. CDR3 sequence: CASSLWSSTDTEAFF. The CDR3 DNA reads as TGTGCCAGCAGCTTATGGAGCAGTACCGACACTGAAGCTTTCTTT.

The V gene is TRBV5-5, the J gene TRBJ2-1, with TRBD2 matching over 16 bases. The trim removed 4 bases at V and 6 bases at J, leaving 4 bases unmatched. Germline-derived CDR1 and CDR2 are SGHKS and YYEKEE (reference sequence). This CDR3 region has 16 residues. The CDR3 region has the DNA TGTGCCAGCAGCCCGGGACTAGCGGGGGGGGCCAATGAGCAGTTCTTC. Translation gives CASSPGLAGGANEQFF.

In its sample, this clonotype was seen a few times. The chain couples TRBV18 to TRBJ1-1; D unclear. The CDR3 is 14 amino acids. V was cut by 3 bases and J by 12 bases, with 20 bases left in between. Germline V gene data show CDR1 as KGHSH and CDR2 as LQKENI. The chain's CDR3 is CASSPIRDGSSPFF. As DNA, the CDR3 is TGTGCCAGCTCACCGATCCGCGACGGTAGCAGTCCTTTCTTT.